The clone carrying this TCR beta chain was picked up many times. In germline, CDR1 is LGHNA, CDR2 YNFKEQ. V gave up 5 bases and J gave up 7 bases, with 21 bases separating them. The CDR3 is 16 amino acids. Amplification of TCR beta CDR3 regions was performed using RNA transcripts as template. An initial round of RT-PCR targeting the TCR CDR3 relied on the HTBI primer set. One entry per CDR3 protein results from TCRdb running MiXCR on the multiplex PCR reads. The table includes around 250,000 distinct CDR3 sequences, about 16% detected once. The data stem from a study of T cells in Graves' hyperthyroidism and ophthalmopathy.

Source material: blood. This receptor was taken from a young woman with Graves' ophthalmopathy. The chain has TRBV4-2 and TRBJ2-1; possible D gene TRBD2, 6 bases. CDR3 nucleotide sequence: TGTGCCAGCAGCTCCGAAACACCGGGACTGAGTAATGAGCAGTTCTTC. Protein sequence: CASSSETPGLSNEQFF.